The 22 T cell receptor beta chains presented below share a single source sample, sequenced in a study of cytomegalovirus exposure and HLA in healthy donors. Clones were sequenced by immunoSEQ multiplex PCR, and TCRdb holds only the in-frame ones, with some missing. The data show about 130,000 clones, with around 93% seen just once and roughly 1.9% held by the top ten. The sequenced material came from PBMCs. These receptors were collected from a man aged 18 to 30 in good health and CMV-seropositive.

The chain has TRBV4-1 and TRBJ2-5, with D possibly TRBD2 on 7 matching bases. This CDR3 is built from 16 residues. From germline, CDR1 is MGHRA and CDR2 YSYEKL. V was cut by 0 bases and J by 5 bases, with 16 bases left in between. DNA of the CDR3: TGCGCCAGCAGCCAAGAGGGGGGCGGGAGCGGGGAGACCCAGTACTTC. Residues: CASSQEGGGSGETQYF.

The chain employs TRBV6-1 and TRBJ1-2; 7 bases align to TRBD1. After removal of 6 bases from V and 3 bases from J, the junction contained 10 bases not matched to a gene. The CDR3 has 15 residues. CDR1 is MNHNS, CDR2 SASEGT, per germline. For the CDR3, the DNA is TGTGCCAGCAGCCCCCTGAGGGGGCATGACTATGGCTACACCTTC. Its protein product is CASSPLRGHDYGYTF.

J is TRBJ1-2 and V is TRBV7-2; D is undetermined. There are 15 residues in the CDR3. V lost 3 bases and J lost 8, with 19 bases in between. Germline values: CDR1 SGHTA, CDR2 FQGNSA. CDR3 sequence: CASSFFPRSYAGYTF. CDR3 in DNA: TGTGCCAGCAGCTTTTTCCCCAGGTCTTATGCGGGCTACACCTTC.

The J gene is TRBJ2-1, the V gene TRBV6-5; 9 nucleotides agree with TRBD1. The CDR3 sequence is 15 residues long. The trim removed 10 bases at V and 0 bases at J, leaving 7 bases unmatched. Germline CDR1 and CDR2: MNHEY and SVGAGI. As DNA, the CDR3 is TGTGCCACGACAGGGGGAGGATTCTCCTACAATGAGCAGTTCTTC. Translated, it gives CATTGGGFSYNEQFF.

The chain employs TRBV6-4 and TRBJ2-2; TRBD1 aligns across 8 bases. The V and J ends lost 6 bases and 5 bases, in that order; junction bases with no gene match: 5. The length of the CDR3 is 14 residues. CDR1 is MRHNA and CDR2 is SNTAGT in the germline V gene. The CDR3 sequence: CASSRDRFTGELFF. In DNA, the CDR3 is TGTGCCAGCAGCCGGGACAGGTTTACCGGGGAGCTGTTTTTT.

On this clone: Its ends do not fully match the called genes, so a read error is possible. In DNA form, the CDR3 reads TGCAACGTTGATCCCGGGACTAGTTTTGGTGAGCAGTTCTTC. This translates into CNVDPGTSFGEQFF. This chain joins TRBV29-1 and TRBJ2-1, with 8 bases fitting TRBD2. The length of the CDR3 is 14 residues. From germline, CDR1 is SQVTM and CDR2 ANQGSEA.

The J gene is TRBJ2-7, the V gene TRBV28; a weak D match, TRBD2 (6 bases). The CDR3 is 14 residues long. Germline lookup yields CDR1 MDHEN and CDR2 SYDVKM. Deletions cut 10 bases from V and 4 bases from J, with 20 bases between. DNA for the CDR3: TGTGCCACCCTGAGGGACTCCCGAGGGTACGAGCAGTACTTC. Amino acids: CATLRDSRGYEQYF.

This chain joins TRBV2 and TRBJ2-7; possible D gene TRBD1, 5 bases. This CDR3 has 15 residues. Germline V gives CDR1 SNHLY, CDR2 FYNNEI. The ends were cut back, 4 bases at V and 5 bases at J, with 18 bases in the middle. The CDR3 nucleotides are TGTGCCAGCAGTGCCGACAGTGACCCAGACGACGAGCAGTACTTC. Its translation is CASSADSDPDDEQYF.

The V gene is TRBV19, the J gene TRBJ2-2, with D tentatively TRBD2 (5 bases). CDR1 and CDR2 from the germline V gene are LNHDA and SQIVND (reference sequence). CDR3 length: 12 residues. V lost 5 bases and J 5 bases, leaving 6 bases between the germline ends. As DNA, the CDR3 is TGTGCCAGTAGTCGGGGAACCGGGGAGCTGTTTTTT. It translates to CASSRGTGELFF.

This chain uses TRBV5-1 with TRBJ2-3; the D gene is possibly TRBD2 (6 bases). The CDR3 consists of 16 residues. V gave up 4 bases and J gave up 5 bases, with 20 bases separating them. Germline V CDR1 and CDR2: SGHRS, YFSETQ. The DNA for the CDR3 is TGCGCCAGCAGCGATCGAGGGTCGGGAGTCGGAGATACGCAGTATTTT. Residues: CASSDRGSGVGDTQYF.

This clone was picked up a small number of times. The CDR3 DNA reads as TGTGCCAGCAGCGCCGGGACAGGGGCCACCGGGGAGCTGTTTTTT. Translation: CASSAGTGATGELFF. V is TRBV5-4 and J is TRBJ2-2; 10 positions match TRBD1. Losses at the gene ends were 4 bases for V and 4 bases for J; bases not matched to a gene: 4. The CDR3 has 15 amino acids. Germline V gene data show CDR1 as SGHNT and CDR2 as YYREEE (reference sequence).

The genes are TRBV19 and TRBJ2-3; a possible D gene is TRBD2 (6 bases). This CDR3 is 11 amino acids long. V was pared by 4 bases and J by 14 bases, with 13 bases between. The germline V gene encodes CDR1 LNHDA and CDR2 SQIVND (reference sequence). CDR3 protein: CASSTGLSSYF. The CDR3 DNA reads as TGTGCCAGTAGTACGGGACTTTCCTCGTATTTT.

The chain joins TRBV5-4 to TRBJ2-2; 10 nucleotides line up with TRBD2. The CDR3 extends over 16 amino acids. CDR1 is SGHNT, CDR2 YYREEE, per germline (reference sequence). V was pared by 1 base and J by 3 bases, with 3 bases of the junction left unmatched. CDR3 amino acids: CASSLMLAGDTGELFF. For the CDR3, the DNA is TGTGCCAGCAGCTTGATGCTAGCGGGGGACACCGGGGAGCTGTTTTTT.

The CDR3, as DNA: TGTGCCAGCAGTTTCCCGGGACAGGGTTCATATAGCAATCAGCCCCAGCATTTT. Its protein is CASSFPGQGSYSNQPQHF. J is TRBJ1-5 and V is TRBV28; 9 positions agree with TRBD1. The CDR3 consists of 18 residues. J was trimmed by 0 bases and V by 3 bases; bases with no gene match: 9. CDR1 is MDHEN and CDR2 is SYDVKM in the germline V gene.

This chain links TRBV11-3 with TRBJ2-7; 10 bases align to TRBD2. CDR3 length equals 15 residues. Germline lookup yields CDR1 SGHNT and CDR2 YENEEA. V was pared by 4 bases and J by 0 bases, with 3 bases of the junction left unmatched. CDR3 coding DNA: TGTGCCAGCAGCTCCTCTAGCGGGAGCTCCTACGAGCAGTACTTC. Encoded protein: CASSSSSGSSYEQYF.

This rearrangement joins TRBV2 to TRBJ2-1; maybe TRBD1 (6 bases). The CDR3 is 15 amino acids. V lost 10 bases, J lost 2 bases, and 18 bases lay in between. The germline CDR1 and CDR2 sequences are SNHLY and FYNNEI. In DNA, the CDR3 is TGTGCCACCAGAGCAGTTACAGGGCCCTACAATGAGCAGTTCTTC. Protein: CATRAVTGPYNEQFF.

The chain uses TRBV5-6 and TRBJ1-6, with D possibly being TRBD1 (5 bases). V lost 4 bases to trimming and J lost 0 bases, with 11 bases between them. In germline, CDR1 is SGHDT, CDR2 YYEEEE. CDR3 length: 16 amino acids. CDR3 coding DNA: TGTGCCAGCAGCGTGACAGAGTACTCCTATAATTCACCCCTCCACTTT. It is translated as CASSVTEYSYNSPLHF.

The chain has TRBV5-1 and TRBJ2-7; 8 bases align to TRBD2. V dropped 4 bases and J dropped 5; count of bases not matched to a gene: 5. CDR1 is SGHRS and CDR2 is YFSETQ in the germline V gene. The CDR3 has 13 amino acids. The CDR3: CASSLGRANEQYF. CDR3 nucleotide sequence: TGCGCCAGCAGCCTCGGGAGGGCGAACGAGCAGTACTTC.

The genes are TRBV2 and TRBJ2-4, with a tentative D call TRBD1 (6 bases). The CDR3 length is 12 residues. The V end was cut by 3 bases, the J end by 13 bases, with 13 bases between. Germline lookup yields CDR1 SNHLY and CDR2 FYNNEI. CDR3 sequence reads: CASSDVWGRQYF. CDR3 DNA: TGTGCCAGCAGTGATGTTTGGGGGCGACAGTACTTC.

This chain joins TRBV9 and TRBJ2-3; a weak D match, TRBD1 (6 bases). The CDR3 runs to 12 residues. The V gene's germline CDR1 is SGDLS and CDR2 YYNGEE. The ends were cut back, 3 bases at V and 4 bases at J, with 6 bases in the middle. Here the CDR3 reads CASSEGADTQYF. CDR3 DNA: TGTGCCAGCAGCGAGGGGGCAGATACGCAGTATTTT.

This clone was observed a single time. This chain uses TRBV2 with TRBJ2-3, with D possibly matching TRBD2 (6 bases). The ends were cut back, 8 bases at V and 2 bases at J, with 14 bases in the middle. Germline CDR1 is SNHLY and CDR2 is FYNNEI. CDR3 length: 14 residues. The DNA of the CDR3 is TGTGCCAGCCCCACTAGCCGGATCACAGATACGCAGTATTTT. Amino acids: CASPTSRITDTQYF.

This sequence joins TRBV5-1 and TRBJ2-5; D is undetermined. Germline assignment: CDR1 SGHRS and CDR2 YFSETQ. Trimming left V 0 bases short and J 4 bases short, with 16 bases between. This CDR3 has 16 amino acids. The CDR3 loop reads CASSLALGLAGETQYF. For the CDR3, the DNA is TGCGCCAGCAGCTTGGCTCTCGGCCTCGCAGGAGAGACCCAGTACTTC.